This T cell receptor (beta chain) was sequenced during a study of shared clonotypes between healthy human individuals. Sequencing was performed with immunoSEQ multiplex PCR; in TCRdb, only in-frame clones are kept and a portion is missing. This sample yields hundreds of thousands of clones, of which 60% to 80% are seen a single time; around 12% belongs to the top ten. In its sample, this clone was seen a few times. Its antigen is unknown. Healthy HIV-negative adults without recent acute infections or vaccinations served as donors. The study, taken as a whole, reports: Read depth was anticipated to influence clonotype sharing among donors. In this cohort, only blood was sampled, and tissue repertoires likely differ.

This CDR3 has 14 amino acids. Germline lookup yields CDR1 MNHEY and CDR2 SMNVEV (reference sequence). Germline trimming cut 5 bases from V and 11 bases from J; bases unmatched to any gene: 13. The specimen sequenced was PBMCs. The chain joins TRBV27 to TRBJ2-5; 8 bases match TRBD2. The receptor was isolated from a woman in her thirties or forties in good health. Some clones in this sample may be carry-over from other donors' samples. The DNA for the CDR3 is TGTGCCAGCAGTATGATAGCGGGATCGGGTGAGCAGTACTTC. Its translation is CASSMIAGSGEQYF.